This TCR beta chain is from a study of blood T cell repertoires in COVID-19. Overall study context: Samples representing acute and convalescent COVID-19 were sourced from the United States, Italy and Spain. The cDNA or gDNA used as material had been derived from T cells, B-cell-depleted T cells, or PBMCs.

The protocol was immunoSEQ multiplex PCR, while the TCRdb copy is restricted to in-frame clones and leaves out a portion. The sample lists more than 250,000 clones; over 75% were seen once. The sample comprised peripheral blood. The clonotype comes from a man aged 45-65 years with active or convalescent COVID-19.

In nucleotides, the CDR3 is TGTGCCAGCAGTTTACCGCTACAGGGGCTAAACACTGAAGCTTTCTTT. This gives the protein CASSLPLQGLNTEAFF. This chain connects TRBV27 to TRBJ1-1, with TRBD1 matching over 7 bases. The CDR3 spans 16 residues. Per germline, CDR1 MNHEY and CDR2 SMNVEV (reference sequence). The junction had 8 bases not matched to a gene; V was cut back by 2 bases and J by 2 bases.